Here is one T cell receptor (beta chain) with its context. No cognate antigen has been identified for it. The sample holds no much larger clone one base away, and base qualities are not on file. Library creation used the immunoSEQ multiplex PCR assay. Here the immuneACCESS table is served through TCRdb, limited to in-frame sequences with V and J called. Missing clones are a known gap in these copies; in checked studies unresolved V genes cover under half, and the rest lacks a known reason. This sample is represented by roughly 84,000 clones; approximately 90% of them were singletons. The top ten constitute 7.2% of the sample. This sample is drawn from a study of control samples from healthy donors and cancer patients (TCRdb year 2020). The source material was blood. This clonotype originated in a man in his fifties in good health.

The sequenced DNA: TGTGCCAGCAGGGGGACAGGGGGCGGCTACACCTTC. It encodes CASRGTGGGYTF. Recombination linked TRBV12-3 or TRBV12-4 to TRBJ1-2, and 12 junctional nucleotides match TRBD1. The CDR3 spans 12 residues, from the cysteine through the phenylalanine. The entry retains the CDR3 DNA only, 36 bases that are in frame from base 1. V is pruned by 6 bases and J by 8 bases, leaving 1 base of the junction without a gene match.